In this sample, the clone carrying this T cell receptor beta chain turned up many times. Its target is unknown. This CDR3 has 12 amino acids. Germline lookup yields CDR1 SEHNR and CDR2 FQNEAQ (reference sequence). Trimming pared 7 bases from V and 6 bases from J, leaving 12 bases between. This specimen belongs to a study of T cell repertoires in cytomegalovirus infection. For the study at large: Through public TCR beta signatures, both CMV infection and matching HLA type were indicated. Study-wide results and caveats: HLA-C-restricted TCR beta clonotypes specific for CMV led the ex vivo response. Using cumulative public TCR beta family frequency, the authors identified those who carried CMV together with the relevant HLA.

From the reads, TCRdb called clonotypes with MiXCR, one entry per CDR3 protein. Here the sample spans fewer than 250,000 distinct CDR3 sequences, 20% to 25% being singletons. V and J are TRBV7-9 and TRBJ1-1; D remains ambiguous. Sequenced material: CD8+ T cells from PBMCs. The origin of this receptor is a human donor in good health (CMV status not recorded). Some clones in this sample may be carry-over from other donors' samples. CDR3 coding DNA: TGTGCCAGCAATGTGGGCGGCGCTGAAGCTTTCTTT. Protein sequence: CASNVGGAEAFF.